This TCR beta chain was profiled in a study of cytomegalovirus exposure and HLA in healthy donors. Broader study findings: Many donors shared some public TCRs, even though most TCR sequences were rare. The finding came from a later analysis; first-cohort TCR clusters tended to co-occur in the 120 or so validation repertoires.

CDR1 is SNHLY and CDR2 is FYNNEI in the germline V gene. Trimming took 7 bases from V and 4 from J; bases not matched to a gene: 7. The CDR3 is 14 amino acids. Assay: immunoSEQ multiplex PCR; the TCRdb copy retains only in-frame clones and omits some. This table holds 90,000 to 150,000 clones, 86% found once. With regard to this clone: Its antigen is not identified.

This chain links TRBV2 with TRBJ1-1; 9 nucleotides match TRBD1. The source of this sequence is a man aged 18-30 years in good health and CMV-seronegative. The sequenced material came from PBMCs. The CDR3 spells CASTRDRVATEAFF. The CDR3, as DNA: TGTGCCAGCACTAGGGACAGGGTGGCCACTGAAGCTTTCTTT. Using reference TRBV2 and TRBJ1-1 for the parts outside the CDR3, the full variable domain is EPEVTQTPSHQVTQMGQEVILRCVPISNHLYFYWYRQILGQKVEFLVSFYNNEISEKSEIFDDQFSVERPDGSNFTLKIRSTKLEDSAMYFCASTRDRVATEAFFGQGTRLTVV.